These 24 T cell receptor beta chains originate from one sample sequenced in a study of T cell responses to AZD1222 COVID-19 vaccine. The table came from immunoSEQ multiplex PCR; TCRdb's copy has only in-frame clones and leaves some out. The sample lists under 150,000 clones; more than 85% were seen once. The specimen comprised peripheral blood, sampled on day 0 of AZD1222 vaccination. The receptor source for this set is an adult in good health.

The CDR3 DNA sequence: TGTGCCACCAGCCAGGGACCGCAGAACTATGGCTACACCTTC. This codes for CATSQGPQNYGYTF. This chain joins TRBV15 and TRBJ1-2; tentative D call: TRBD1 (5 bases). V shed 5 bases and J shed 2 bases, with 12 bases lying between them. Germline CDR1 reads LNHNV; CDR2 reads YYDKDF (reference sequence). This CDR3 region has 14 residues.

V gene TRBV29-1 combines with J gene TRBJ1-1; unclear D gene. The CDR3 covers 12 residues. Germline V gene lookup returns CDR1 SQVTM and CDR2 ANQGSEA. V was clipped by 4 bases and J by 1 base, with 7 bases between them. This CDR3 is CSVVRWNTEAFF. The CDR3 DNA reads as TGCAGCGTTGTAAGGTGGAACACTGAAGCTTTCTTT. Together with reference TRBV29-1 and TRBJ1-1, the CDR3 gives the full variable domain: SAVISQKPSRDICQRGTSLTIQCQVDSQVTMMFWYRQQPGQSLTLIATANQGSEATYESGFVIDKFPISRPNLTFSTLTVSNMSPEDSSIYLCSVVRWNTEAFFGQGTRLTVV.

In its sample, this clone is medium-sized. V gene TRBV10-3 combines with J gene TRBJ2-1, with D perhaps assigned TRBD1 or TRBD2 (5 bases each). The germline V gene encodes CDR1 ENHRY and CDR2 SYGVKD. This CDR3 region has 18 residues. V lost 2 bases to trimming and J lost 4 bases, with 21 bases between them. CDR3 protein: CAISEPTGASAGYNEQFF. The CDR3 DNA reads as TGTGCCATCAGTGAGCCGACCGGGGCCAGCGCCGGATACAATGAGCAGTTCTTC.

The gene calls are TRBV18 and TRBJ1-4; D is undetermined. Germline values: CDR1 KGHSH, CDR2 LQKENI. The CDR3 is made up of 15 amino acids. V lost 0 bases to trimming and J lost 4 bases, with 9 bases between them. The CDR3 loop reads CASSPPGTLNEKLFF. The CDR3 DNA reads TGTGCCAGCTCACCACCGGGAACGCTTAATGAAAAACTGTTTTTT.

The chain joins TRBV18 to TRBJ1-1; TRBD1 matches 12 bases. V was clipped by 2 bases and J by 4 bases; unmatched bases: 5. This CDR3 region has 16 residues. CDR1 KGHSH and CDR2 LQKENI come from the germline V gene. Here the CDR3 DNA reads TGTGCCAGCTCACCAAGGGACAGGGGGCGAAGCACTGAAGCTTTCTTT. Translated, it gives CASSPRDRGRSTEAFF. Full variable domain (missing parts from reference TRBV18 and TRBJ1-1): NAGVMQNPRHLVRRRGQEARLRCSPMKGHSHVYWYRQLPEEGLKFMVYLQKENIIDESGMPKERFSAEFPKEGPSILRIQQVVRGDSAAYFCASSPRDRGRSTEAFFGQGTRLTVV.

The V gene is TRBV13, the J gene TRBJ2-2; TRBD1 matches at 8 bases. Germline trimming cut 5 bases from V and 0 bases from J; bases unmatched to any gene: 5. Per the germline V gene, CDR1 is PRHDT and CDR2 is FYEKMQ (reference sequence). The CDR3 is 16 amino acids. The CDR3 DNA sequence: TGTGCCAGCAGCCACGGGACAGGATCGAACACCGGGGAGCTGTTTTTT. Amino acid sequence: CASSHGTGSNTGELFF.

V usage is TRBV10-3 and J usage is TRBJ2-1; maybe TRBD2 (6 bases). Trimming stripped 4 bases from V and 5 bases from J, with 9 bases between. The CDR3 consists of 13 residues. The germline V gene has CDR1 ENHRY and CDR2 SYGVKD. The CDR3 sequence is CAISGGLNNEQFF. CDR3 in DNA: TGTGCCATCAGTGGGGGACTTAACAATGAGCAGTTCTTC.

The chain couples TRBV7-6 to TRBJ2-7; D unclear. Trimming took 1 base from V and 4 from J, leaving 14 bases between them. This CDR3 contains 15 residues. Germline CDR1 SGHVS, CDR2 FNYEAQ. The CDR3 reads CASSLGTQAIYEQYF. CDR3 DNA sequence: TGTGCCAGCAGCTTAGGCACCCAGGCGATATACGAGCAGTACTTC. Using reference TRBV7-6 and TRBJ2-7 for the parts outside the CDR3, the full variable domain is GAGVSQSPRYKVTKRGQDVALRCDPISGHVSLYWYRQALGQGPEFLTYFNYEAQQDKSGLPNDRFSAERPEGSISTLTIQRTEQRDSAMYRCASSLGTQAIYEQYFGPGTRLTVT.

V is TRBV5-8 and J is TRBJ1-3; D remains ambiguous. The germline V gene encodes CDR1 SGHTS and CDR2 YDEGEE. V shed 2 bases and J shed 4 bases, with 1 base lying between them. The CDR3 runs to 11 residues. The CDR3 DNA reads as TGTGCCAGCAGCTTCGGAAACACCATATATTTT. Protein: CASSFGNTIYF.

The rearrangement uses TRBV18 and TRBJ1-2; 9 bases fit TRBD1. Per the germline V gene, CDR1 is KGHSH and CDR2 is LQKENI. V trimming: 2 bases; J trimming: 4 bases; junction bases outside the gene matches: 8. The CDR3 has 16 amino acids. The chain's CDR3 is CASSPSTGGGFYGYTF. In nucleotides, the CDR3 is TGTGCCAGCTCACCATCTACAGGGGGCGGTTTCTATGGCTACACCTTC.

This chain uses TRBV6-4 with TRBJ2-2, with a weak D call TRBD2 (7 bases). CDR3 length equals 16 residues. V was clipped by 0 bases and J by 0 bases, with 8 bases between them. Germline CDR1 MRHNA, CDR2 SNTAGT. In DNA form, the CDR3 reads TGTGCCAGCAGTGACTCAGGGGGGGCGAACACCGGGGAGCTGTTTTTT. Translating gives CASSDSGGANTGELFF.

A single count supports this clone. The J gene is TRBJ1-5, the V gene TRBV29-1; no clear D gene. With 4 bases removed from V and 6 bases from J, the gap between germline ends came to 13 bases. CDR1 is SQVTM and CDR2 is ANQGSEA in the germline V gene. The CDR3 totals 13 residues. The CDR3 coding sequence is TGCAGCGTTGTGGCCGGGGAGGGTCAGCCCCAGCATTTT. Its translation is CSVVAGEGQPQHF.

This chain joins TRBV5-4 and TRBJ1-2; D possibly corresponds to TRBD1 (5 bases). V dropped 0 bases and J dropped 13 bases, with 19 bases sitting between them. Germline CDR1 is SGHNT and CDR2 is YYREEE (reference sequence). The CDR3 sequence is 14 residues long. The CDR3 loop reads CASSLVGRAPHSTF. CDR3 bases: TGTGCCAGCAGCTTGGTAGGCAGGGCCCCCCATAGCACCTTC.

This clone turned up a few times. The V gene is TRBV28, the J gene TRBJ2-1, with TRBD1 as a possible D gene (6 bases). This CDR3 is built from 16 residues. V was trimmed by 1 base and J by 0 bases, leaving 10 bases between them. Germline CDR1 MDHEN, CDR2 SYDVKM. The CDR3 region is CASSLSTGSSYNEQFF. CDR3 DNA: TGTGCCAGCAGTTTATCCACAGGGAGCTCCTACAATGAGCAGTTCTTC.

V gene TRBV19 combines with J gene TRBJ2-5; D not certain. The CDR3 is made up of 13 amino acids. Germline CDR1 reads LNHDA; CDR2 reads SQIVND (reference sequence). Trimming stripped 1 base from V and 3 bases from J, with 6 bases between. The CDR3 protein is CASSIGLKETQYF. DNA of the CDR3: TGTGCCAGTAGTATAGGTTTAAAAGAGACCCAGTACTTC.

DNA of the CDR3: TGCGCCAGCAGCTTTGGACAGGAAAGGACGAGAAAGTTCTTC. The encoded protein is CASSFGQERTRKFF. The chain joins TRBV5-1 to TRBJ2-1; 7 bases are shared with TRBD1. V gave up 2 bases and J gave up 14 bases; unmatched junction bases: 13. This CDR3 region has 14 residues. CDR1 is SGHRS and CDR2 is YFSETQ in the germline V gene.

CDR3 loop: CASSESQGAAGNTEAFF. CDR3 in DNA: TGCGCCAGCAGTGAGTCCCAGGGGGCGGCCGGGAACACTGAAGCTTTCTTT. The rearrangement links TRBV10-1 to TRBJ1-1, with 8 bases lining up with TRBD1. The CDR3 loop spans 17 amino acids. Germline CDR1 is WNHNN and CDR2 is SYGVQD (reference sequence). The trim removed 0 bases at V and 1 base at J, leaving 7 bases unmatched.

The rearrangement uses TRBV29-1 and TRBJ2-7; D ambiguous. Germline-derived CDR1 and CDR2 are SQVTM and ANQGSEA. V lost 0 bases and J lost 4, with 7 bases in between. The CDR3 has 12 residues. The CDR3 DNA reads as TGCAGCGTTGAAGATATGGGATACGAGCAGTACTTC. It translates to CSVEDMGYEQYF.

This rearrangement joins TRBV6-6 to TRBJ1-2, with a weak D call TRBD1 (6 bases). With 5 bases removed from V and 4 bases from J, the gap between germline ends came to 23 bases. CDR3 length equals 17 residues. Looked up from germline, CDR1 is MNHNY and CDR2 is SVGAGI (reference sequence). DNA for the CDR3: TGTGCCAGCAGTCCCAGGGGCACAACGTTACCTTTCTATGGCTACACCTTC. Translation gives CASSPRGTTLPFYGYTF.

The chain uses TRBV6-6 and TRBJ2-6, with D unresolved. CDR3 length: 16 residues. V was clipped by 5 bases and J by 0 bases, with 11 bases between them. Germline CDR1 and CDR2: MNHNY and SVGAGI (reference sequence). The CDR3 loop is CASSRPWGSGANVLTF. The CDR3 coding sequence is TGTGCCAGCAGTCGGCCGTGGGGCTCTGGGGCCAACGTCCTGACTTTC.

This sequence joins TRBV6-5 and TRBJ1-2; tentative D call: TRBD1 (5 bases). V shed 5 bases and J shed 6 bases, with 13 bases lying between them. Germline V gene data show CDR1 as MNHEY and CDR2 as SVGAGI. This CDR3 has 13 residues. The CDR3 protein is CASSIGTGDGYTF. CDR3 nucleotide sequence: TGTGCCAGCAGTATTGGGACGGGAGATGGCTACACCTTC.

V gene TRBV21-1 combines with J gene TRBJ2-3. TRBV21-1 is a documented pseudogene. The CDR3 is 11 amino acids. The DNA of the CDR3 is TGTGCCAGCAGCAAACAGCATACGCAGTATTTT. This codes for CASSKQHTQYF.

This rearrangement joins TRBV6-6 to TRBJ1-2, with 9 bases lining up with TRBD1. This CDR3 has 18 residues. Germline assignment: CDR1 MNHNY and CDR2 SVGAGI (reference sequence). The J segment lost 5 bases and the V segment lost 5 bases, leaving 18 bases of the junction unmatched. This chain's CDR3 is CASSRSDRGRVSLYGYTF. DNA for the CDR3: TGTGCCAGCAGTCGATCGGACAGGGGAAGGGTTTCACTTTATGGCTACACCTTC.

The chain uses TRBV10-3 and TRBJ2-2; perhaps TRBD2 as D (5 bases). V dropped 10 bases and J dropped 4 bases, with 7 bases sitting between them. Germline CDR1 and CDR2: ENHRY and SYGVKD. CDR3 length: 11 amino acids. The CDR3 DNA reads TGTGCCACCCGGGGCACCGGGGAGCTGTTTTTT. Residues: CATRGTGELFF.